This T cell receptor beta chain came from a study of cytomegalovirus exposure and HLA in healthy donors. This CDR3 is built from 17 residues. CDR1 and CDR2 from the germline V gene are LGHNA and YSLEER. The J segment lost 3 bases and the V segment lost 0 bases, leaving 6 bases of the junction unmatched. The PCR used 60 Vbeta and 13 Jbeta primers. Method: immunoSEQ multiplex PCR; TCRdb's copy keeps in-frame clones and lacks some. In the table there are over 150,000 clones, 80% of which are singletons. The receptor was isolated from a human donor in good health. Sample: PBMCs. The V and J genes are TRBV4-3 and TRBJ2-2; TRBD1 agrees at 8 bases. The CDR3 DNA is TGCGCCAGCAGCCAAGATCCGACAGGGGAGGACACCGGGGAGCTGTTTTTT. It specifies CASSQDPTGEDTGELFF.